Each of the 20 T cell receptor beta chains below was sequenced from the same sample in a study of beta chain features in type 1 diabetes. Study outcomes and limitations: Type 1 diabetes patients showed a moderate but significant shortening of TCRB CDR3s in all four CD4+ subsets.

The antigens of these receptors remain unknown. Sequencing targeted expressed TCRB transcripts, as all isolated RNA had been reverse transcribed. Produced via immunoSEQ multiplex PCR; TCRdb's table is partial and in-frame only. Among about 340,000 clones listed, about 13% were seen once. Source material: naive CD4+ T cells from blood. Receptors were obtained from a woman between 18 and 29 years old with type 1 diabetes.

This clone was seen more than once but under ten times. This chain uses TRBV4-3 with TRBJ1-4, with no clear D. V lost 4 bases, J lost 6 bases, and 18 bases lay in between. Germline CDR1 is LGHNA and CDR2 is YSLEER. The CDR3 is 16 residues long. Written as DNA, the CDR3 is TGCGCCAGCAGCCGATTTACCACTCCTGGTTATGAAAAACTGTTTTTT. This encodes CASSRFTTPGYEKLFF.

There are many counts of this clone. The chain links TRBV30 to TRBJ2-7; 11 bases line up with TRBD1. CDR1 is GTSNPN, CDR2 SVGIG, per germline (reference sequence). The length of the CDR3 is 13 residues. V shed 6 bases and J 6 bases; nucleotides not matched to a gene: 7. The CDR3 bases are TGTGCCTGCACCTTGGACAGGGGGCTCGAGCAGTACTTC. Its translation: CACTLDRGLEQYF.

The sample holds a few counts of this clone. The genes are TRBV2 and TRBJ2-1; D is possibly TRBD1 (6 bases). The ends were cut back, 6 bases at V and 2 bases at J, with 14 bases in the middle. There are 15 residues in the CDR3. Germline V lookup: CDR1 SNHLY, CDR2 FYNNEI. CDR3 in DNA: TGTGCCAGCAGCCGATTGAGGGGGACCTACAATGAGCAGTTCTTC. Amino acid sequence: CASSRLRGTYNEQFF.

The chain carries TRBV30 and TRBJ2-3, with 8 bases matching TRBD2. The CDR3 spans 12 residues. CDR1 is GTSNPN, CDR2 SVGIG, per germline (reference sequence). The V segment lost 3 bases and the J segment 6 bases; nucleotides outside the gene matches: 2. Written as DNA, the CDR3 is TGTGCCTGGAGCCGGGGGGGGGATACGCAGTATTTT. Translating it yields CAWSRGGDTQYF. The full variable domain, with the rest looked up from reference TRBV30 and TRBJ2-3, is SQTIHQWPATLVQPVGSPLSLECTVEGTSNPNLYWYRQAAGRGLQLLFYSVGIGQISSEVPQNLSASRPQDRQFILSSKKLLLSDSGFYLCAWSRGGDTQYFGPGTRLTVL.

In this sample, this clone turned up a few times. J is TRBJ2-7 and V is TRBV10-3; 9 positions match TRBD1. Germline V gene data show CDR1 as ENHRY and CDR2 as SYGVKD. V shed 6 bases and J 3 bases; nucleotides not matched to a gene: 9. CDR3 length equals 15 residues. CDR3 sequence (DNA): TGTGCCATCAGGACCGGGACAGGGTCTCGCTACGAGCAGTACTTC. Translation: CAIRTGTGSRYEQYF.

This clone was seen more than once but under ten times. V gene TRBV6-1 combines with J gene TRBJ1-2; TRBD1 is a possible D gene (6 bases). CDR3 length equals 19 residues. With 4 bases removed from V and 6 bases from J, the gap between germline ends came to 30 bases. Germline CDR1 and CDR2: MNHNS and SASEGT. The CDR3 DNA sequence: TGTGCCAGCAGTGGCCACAGGGCGGCTCAGCGCGTGGCCCAGAATGGCTACACCTTC. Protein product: CASSGHRAAQRVAQNGYTF.

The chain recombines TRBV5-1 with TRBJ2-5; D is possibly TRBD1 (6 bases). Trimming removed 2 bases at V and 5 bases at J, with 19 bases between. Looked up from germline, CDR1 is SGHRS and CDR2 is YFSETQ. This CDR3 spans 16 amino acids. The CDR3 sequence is CASSFQTGSILETQYF. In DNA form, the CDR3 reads TGCGCCAGCAGCTTTCAAACAGGGAGTATTTTGGAGACCCAGTACTTC.

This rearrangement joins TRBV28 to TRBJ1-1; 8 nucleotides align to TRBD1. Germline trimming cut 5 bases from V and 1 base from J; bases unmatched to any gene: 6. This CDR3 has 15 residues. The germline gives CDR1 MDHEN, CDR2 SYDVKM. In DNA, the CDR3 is TGTGCCAGCAGTCCCCGGACAGGGACGAACACTGAAGCTTTCTTT. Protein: CASSPRTGTNTEAFF.

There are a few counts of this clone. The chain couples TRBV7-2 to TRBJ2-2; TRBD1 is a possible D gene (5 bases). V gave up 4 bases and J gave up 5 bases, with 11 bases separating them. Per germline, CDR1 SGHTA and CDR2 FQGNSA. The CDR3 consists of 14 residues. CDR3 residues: CASSSIQGTGELFF. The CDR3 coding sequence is TGTGCCAGCAGCTCAATCCAGGGTACCGGGGAGCTGTTTTTT.

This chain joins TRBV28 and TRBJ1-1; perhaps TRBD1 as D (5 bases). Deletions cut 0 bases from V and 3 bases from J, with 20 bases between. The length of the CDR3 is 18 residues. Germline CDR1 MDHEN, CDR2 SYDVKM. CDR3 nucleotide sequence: TGTGCCAGCAGTTTATGGCTAGGGTCCCAGGGAAGGTACACTGAAGCTTTCTTT. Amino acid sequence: CASSLWLGSQGRYTEAFF.

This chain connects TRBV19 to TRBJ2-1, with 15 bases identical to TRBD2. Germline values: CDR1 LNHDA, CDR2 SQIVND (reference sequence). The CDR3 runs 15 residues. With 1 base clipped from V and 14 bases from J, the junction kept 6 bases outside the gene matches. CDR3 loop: CASSIVPGTSGRKFF. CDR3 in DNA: TGTGCCAGTAGTATAGTCCCAGGGACTAGCGGGAGGAAGTTCTTC. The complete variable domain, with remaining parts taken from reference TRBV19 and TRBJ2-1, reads DGGITQSPKYLFRKEGQNVTLSCEQNLNHDAMYWYRQDPGQGLRLIYYSQIVNDFQKGDIAEGYSVSREKKESFPLTVTSAQKNPTAFYLCASSIVPGTSGRKFFGPGTRLTVL.

The CDR3 sequence is CASSALYYGYTF. CDR3 bases: TGTGCCAGCAGCGCTCTCTACTATGGCTACACCTTC. The chain joins TRBV9 to TRBJ1-2; D ambiguous. V lost 3 bases and J lost 3, with 6 bases in between. The CDR3 covers 12 residues. Germline CDR1 SGDLS, CDR2 YYNGEE.

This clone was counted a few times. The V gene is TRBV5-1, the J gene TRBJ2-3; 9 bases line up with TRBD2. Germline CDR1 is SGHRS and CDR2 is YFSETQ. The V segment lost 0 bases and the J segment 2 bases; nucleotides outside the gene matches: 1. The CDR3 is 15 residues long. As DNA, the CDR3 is TGCGCCAGCAGCTTGGGACTAGCGGACACAGATACGCAGTATTTT. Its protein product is CASSLGLADTDTQYF.

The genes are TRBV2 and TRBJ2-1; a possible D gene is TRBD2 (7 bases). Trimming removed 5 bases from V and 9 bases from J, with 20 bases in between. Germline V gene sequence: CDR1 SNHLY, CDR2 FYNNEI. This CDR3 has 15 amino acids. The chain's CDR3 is CASSPGGRGRSEQFF. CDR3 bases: TGTGCCAGCAGTCCCGGGGGGCGGGGGAGGAGTGAGCAGTTCTTC.

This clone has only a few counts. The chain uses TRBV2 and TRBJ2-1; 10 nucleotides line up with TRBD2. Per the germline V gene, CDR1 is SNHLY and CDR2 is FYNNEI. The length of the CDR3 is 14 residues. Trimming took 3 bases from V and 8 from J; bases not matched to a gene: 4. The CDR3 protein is CASSDLAGADEQFF. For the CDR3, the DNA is TGTGCCAGCAGTGACCTAGCGGGAGCGGATGAGCAGTTCTTC.

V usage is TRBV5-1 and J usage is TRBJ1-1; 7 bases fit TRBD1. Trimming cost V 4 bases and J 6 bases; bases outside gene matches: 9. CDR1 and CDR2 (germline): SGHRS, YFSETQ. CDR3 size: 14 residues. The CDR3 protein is CASSAIGGGPEAFF. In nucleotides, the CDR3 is TGCGCCAGCAGCGCAATTGGAGGGGGCCCTGAAGCTTTCTTT.

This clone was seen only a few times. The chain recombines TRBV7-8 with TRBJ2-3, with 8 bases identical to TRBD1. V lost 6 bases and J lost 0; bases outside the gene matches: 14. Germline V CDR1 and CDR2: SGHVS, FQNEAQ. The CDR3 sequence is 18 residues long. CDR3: CASRPGQGPSRSTDTQYF. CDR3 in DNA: TGTGCCAGCAGACCCGGACAGGGACCATCTAGAAGCACAGATACGCAGTATTTT.

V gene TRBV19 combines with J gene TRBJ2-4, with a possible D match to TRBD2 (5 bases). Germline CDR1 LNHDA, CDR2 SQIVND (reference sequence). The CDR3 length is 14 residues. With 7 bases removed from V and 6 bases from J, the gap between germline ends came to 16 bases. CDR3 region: CASTLGGEGNIQYF. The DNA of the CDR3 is TGTGCCAGTACTCTAGGTGGTGAGGGAAACATTCAGTACTTC.

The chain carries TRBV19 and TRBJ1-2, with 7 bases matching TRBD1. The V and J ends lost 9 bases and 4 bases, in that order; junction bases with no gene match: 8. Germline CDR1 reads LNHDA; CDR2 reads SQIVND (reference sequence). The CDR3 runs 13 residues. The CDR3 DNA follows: TGTGCCAGCGCCCAGGGGGTTGGCTATGGCTACACCTTC. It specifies CASAQGVGYGYTF.

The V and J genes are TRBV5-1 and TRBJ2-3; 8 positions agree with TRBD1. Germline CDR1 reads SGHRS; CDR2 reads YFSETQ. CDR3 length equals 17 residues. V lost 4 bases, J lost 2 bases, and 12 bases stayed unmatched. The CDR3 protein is CASSRPGTGGFTDTQYF. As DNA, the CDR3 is TGCGCCAGCAGCCGACCCGGGACAGGAGGATTCACAGATACGCAGTATTTT.